A single sample gave rise to the 2 T cell receptor beta chains below, sequenced in a study of T cell changes during pregnancy in multiple sclerosis. Repertoires were generated with immunoSEQ multiplex PCR, while TCRdb's copy carries only in-frame clones and drops some. In the table there are about 60,000 clones, about 93% of which are singletons. Sequencing used CD8+ T cells from peripheral blood mononuclear cells, obtained in the second trimester of pregnancy. Source of these receptors: a female donor with multiple sclerosis, enrolled in a pregnancy study.

V usage is TRBV4-3 and J usage is TRBJ2-3, with 14 bases matching TRBD2. Trimming took 0 bases from V and 0 from J; bases not matched to a gene: 14. Germline CDR1 LGHNA, CDR2 YSLEER. The CDR3 is 22 residues long. Written as DNA, the CDR3 is TGCGCCAGCAGCCAAGAAAGGGGACTAGCGGGAGTTCTTGGCTCTAGCACAGATACGCAGTATTTT. Protein: CASSQERGLAGVLGSSTDTQYF.

The chain joins TRBV7-9 to TRBJ1-2, with 9 bases fitting TRBD1. V shed 5 bases, J shed 5 bases, and the junction held 3 bases outside the gene matches. CDR1 and CDR2 (germline): SEHNR, FQNEAQ (reference sequence). This CDR3 is built from 13 residues. CDR3 region: CASSRTGEYGYTF. Here the CDR3 DNA reads TGTGCCAGCAGCCGGACAGGGGAATATGGCTACACCTTC.